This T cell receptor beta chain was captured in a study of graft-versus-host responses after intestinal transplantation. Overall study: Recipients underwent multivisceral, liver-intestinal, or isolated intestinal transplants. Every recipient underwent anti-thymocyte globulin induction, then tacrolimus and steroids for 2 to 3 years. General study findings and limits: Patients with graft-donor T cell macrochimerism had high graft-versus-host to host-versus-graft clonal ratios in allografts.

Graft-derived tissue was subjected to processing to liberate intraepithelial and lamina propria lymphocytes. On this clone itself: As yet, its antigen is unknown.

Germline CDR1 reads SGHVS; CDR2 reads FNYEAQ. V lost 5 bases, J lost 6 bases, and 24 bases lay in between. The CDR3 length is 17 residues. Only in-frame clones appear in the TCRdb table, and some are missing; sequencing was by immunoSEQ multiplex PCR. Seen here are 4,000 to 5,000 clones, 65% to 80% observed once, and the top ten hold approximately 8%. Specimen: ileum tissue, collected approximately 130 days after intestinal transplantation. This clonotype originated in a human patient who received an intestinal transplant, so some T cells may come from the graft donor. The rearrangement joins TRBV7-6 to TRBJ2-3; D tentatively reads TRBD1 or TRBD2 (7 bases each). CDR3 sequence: CASSQRGGTARWDTQYF. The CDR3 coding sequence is TGTGCCAGCAGCCAAAGGGGGGGGACAGCCCGTTGGGATACGCAGTATTTT.